The 21 T cell receptor beta chains presented below share a single source sample, sequenced in a study of cytomegalovirus exposure and HLA in healthy donors. PCR primers comprised 60 Vbeta and 13 Jbeta primers. Repertoires were generated with immunoSEQ multiplex PCR, while TCRdb's copy carries only in-frame clones and drops some. The sample lists 99,000 or so clones, about 12% occurring once. The sample taken for sequencing was PBMCs. Source of these receptors: a man aged 40-49 years in good health and CMV-seropositive.

This clone turned up a few times. This CDR3 is CASSSGGPAYNSPLHF. The CDR3 DNA reads as TGTGCCAGCAGCTCAGGGGGGCCTGCGTATAATTCACCCCTCCACTTT. The genes are TRBV7-2 and TRBJ1-6, with 7 bases identical to TRBD1. Germline V lookup: CDR1 SGHTA, CDR2 FQGNSA. This CDR3 is 16 amino acids long. V was pared by 4 bases and J by 4 bases, with 7 bases of the junction left unmatched.

The J gene is TRBJ2-1, the V gene TRBV5-3; D perhaps matches TRBD2 (5 bases). TRBV5-3 is placed among ORFs of uncertain function. The CDR3 totals 16 residues. V shed 0 bases and J shed 0 bases, with 10 bases lying between them. The CDR3 is CARSLGVDCSYNEQFF. In DNA form, the CDR3 reads TGTGCCAGAAGCTTGGGGGTGGACTGCTCCTACAATGAGCAGTTCTTC.

The chain is built from TRBV5-5 and TRBJ2-3; D is perhaps TRBD1 (7 bases). Germline CDR1 SGHKS, CDR2 YYEKEE (reference sequence). Trimming removed 4 bases from V and 6 bases from J, with 12 bases in between. CDR3 size: 13 residues. CDR3 in amino acids: CASSLQGRDTQYF. The CDR3 DNA reads as TGTGCCAGCAGCCTACAGGGGAGGGATACGCAGTATTTT.

This chain uses TRBV7-3 with TRBJ2-2, with 8 bases matching TRBD2. Trimming removed 5 bases from V and 2 bases from J; junction bases left unmatched: 7. From germline, CDR1 is SGHTA and CDR2 FQGTGA. There are 16 residues in the CDR3. CDR3 sequence reads: CASSPASGPNTGELFF. The DNA of the CDR3 is TGTGCCAGCAGCCCAGCTAGCGGGCCTAACACCGGGGAGCTGTTTTTT.

This clone was counted between two and nine times. This chain joins TRBV5-6 and TRBJ2-7; the match to TRBD1 covers 10 bases. The junction had 10 bases not matched to a gene; V was cut back by 4 bases and J by 6 bases. The germline V gene encodes CDR1 SGHDT and CDR2 YYEEEE. The CDR3 length is 15 residues. Here the CDR3 reads CASSAMIDRGLEQYF. As DNA, the CDR3 is TGTGCCAGCAGCGCCATGATCGACAGGGGGCTCGAGCAGTACTTC.

The chain is built from TRBV28 and TRBJ2-7; D is perhaps TRBD2 (5 bases). The CDR3 is made up of 14 amino acids. The V and J ends lost 1 base and 2 bases respectively, with 9 bases between them. Looked up from germline, CDR1 is MDHEN and CDR2 is SYDVKM. CDR3 DNA: TGTGCCAGCAGTTTATACCCGCGGGCCTACGAGCAGTACTTC. Encoded protein: CASSLYPRAYEQYF. Looking up the rest from reference TRBV28 and TRBJ2-7 gives the full variable domain: DVKVTQSSRYLVKRTGEKVFLECVQDMDHENMFWYRQDPGLGLRLIYFSYDVKMKEKGDIPEGYSVSREKKERFSLILESASTNQTSMYLCASSLYPRAYEQYFGPGTRLTVT.

The chain carries TRBV5-1 and TRBJ2-2, with 8 nucleotides matching TRBD2. CDR1 SGHRS and CDR2 YFSETQ come from the germline V gene. The length of the CDR3 is 16 residues. With 2 bases clipped from V and 2 bases from J, the junction kept 5 bases outside the gene matches. This CDR3 is CASSLGGRINTGELFF. The DNA for the CDR3 is TGCGCCAGCAGCTTAGGCGGGAGGATCAACACCGGGGAGCTGTTTTTT.

This clone showed up just a few times. The chain recombines TRBV29-1 with TRBJ2-7; D uncertain. V was shortened by 3 bases and J by 1 base, with 7 bases between the two germline ends. The CDR3 length is 12 residues. Germline V gene data show CDR1 as SQVTM and CDR2 as ANQGSEA. The CDR3 DNA sequence: TGCAGCGTTGACGGCGGATCCTACGAGCAGTACTTC. Amino acid sequence: CSVDGGSYEQYF.

The rearrangement links TRBV4-2 to TRBJ1-1; D is possibly TRBD1 (6 bases). Per the germline V gene, CDR1 is LGHNA and CDR2 is YNFKEQ. The CDR3 runs to 16 residues. V lost 1 base and J 7 bases, leaving 19 bases between the germline ends. The CDR3 bases are TGTGCCAGCAGCCAAGTCGAGGGCAGGGGAAGAATTGAAGCTTTCTTT. Its translation: CASSQVEGRGRIEAFF.

The CDR3 sequence is CASSDWGAGGDNEQFF. For the CDR3, the DNA is TGTGCCAGCAGTGACTGGGGAGCGGGAGGAGACAATGAGCAGTTCTTC. V is TRBV6-4 and J is TRBJ2-1; 9 bases line up with TRBD2. This CDR3 is built from 16 residues. Looked up from germline, CDR1 is MRHNA and CDR2 is SNTAGT. V was pared by 1 base and J by 5 bases, with 6 bases of the junction left unmatched.

The chain employs TRBV7-9 and TRBJ2-5, with TRBD2 identical over 8 bases. The ends lost 7 bases at V and 5 bases at J; junction bases unmatched: 6. CDR1 and CDR2 (germline): SEHNR, FQNEAQ (reference sequence). This CDR3 comprises 13 residues. CDR3 in amino acids: CASTTGGGETQYF. Here the CDR3 DNA reads TGTGCCAGCACCACGGGAGGGGGGGAGACCCAGTACTTC.

This clone has a handful of counts. The rearrangement uses TRBV29-1 and TRBJ1-4; 7 positions agree with TRBD1. The CDR3 consists of 13 residues. The ends lost 7 bases at V and 3 bases at J; junction bases unmatched: 5. Germline V gene data show CDR1 as SQVTM and CDR2 as ANQGSEA. The CDR3 reads CSALGQPNEKLFF. The CDR3 DNA follows: TGCAGCGCCTTGGGACAGCCTAATGAAAAACTGTTTTTT.

The CDR3 sequence is CASRGAEETQYF. The CDR3 coding sequence is TGCGCCAGCAGAGGGGCGGAAGAGACCCAGTACTTC. The rearrangement uses TRBV10-2 and TRBJ2-5; maybe TRBD1 (5 bases). V was cut by 6 bases and J by 3 bases, with 8 bases left in between. Germline V gene data show CDR1 as WSHSY and CDR2 as SAAADI. The CDR3 has 12 residues.

The chain joins TRBV28 to TRBJ1-2, with D tentatively TRBD1 (6 bases). Germline values: CDR1 MDHEN, CDR2 SYDVKM. The CDR3 consists of 14 residues. Trimming removed 2 bases from V and 0 bases from J, with 7 bases in between. CDR3 region: CASSLGGANYGYTF. DNA for the CDR3: TGTGCCAGCAGTTTAGGGGGCGCTAACTATGGCTACACCTTC.

The chain has TRBV14 and TRBJ1-1; D gene ambiguous. Germline V gene lookup returns CDR1 SGHDN and CDR2 FVKESK. The CDR3 sequence is 14 residues long. V was pared by 4 bases and J by 6 bases, with 15 bases between. The CDR3 protein is CASSLATGSAEAFF. In DNA, the CDR3 is TGTGCCAGCAGCCTTGCCACTGGGAGTGCTGAAGCTTTCTTT.

This clone was picked up a small number of times. The J gene is TRBJ2-2, the V gene TRBV6-5; 13 bases agree with TRBD2. Germline loops: CDR1 MNHEY, CDR2 SVGAGI. This CDR3 is built from 14 residues. V trimming: 6 bases; J trimming: 7 bases; junction bases outside the gene matches: 2. The CDR3 nucleotides are TGTGCCAGCAGACGACTAGCGGGAGGCGGGGAGCTGTTTTTT. Its protein product is CASRRLAGGGELFF.

About this clone itself: Within the sample, other DNA sequences also encode this same CDR3. The rearrangement joins TRBV28 to TRBJ1-4, with TRBD1 matching 8 bases. CDR1 is MDHEN, CDR2 SYDVKM, per germline. The CDR3 sequence is 14 residues long. V dropped 6 bases and J dropped 8; count of bases not matched to a gene: 8. The CDR3, as DNA: TGTGCCAGCAGCCGCGGACAGGGAAGAGAAAAACTGTTTTTT. This sequence encodes CASSRGQGREKLFF.

This clone has a handful of counts. This chain connects TRBV29-1 to TRBJ2-2; 10 bases are a match to TRBD2. The germline CDR1 and CDR2 sequences are SQVTM and ANQGSEA. This CDR3 comprises 15 residues. The V segment lost 4 bases and the J segment 5 bases; nucleotides outside the gene matches: 7. In DNA form, the CDR3 reads TGCAGCGTTGGAGCGGGAGGGCCCAGGACCGGGGAGCTGTTTTTT. Its protein is CSVGAGGPRTGELFF.

As regards this clone: The junction departs from the called germline gene at one end, perhaps through a read error. This rearrangement joins TRBV6-5 to TRBJ1-5; TRBD1 is a possible D gene (6 bases). The CDR3 sequence is 14 residues long. The germline CDR1 and CDR2 sequences are MNHEY and SVGAGI. CDR3 loop: CASSPGGRNQHQHF. CDR3 nucleotide sequence: TGTGCCAGCTCACCCGGGGGGCGGAATCAGCACCAGCATTTT.

Here the CDR3 reads CSVEGTYPNYGYTF. For the CDR3, the DNA is TGCAGCGTTGAAGGTACATACCCTAACTATGGCTACACCTTC. The chain uses TRBV29-1 and TRBJ1-2; no definite D call. The CDR3 has 14 amino acids. Germline lookup yields CDR1 SQVTM and CDR2 ANQGSEA. V was clipped by 1 base and J by 0 bases, with 9 bases between them.

This clone showed up just a few times. The chain links TRBV10-3 to TRBJ1-3, with no clear D. CDR1 is ENHRY, CDR2 SYGVKD, per germline. The V end lost 10 bases, the J end lost 0 bases, and 10 bases lay between the germline ends. The CDR3 sequence is 13 residues long. The CDR3 DNA reads TGTGCCACAGTCCAGGACTCTGGAAACACCATATATTTT. As protein: CATVQDSGNTIYF.